The 10 T cell receptor beta chains listed next were all sequenced from one sample in a study of early T cells in non-severe SARS-CoV-2 infection. From the 5' RACE reads, TCRdb called clonotypes with MiXCR, one entry per CDR3 protein. The table includes roughly 69,000 distinct CDR3 sequences, under 9.5% detected once. The sequencing sample was made of whole blood. These receptors all stem from an adult who was a healthcare worker with PCR-confirmed SARS-CoV-2 infection or an uninfected control (not recorded which).

This clonotype was seen at least ten times. The rearrangement links TRBV10-2 to TRBJ2-1, with D perhaps matching TRBD2 (6 bases). The CDR3 has 17 amino acids. The germline CDR1 and CDR2 sequences are WSHSY and SAAADI. V dropped 5 bases and J dropped 2 bases, with 19 bases sitting between them. In DNA form, the CDR3 reads TGCGCCAGCAGTCGTGGAGCGGGCGTCGCAGCCTACAATGAGCAGTTCTTC. This codes for CASSRGAGVAAYNEQFF.

This clonotype was counted at least ten times. The V call is TRBV11-2, the J call TRBJ2-1; 8 bases map to TRBD2. Trimming took 1 base from V and 7 from J; bases not matched to a gene: 6. The CDR3 consists of 15 residues. Germline V gives CDR1 SGHAT, CDR2 FQNNGV. Here the CDR3 DNA reads TGTGCCAGCAGCTTAGCGGGGGGGGCGGTAAATGAGCAGTTCTTC. Its protein product is CASSLAGGAVNEQFF.

The sample holds many counts of this clonotype. V and J are TRBV2 and TRBJ2-1; 10 bases line up with TRBD2. Germline assignment: CDR1 SNHLY and CDR2 FYNNEI. The V segment lost 5 bases and the J segment 2 bases; nucleotides outside the gene matches: 3. The CDR3 has 15 amino acids. The CDR3 coding sequence is TGTGCCAGCAGTCCAACTAGCGGGGCCTACAATGAGCAGTTCTTC. Translation gives CASSPTSGAYNEQFF. Variable domain in full (rest from reference TRBV2 and TRBJ2-1): EPEVTQTPSHQVTQMGQEVILRCVPISNHLYFYWYRQILGQKVEFLVSFYNNEISEKSEIFDDQFSVERPDGSNFTLKIRSTKLEDSAMYFCASSPTSGAYNEQFFGPGTRLTVL.

There are a few counts of this clonotype. J is TRBJ1-1 and V is TRBV29-1; D is unclear. Trimming stripped 5 bases from V and 2 bases from J, with 12 bases between. This CDR3 comprises 13 residues. The germline V gene has CDR1 SQVTM and CDR2 ANQGSEA. The CDR3 bases are TGCAGCGTTTATCTAATGGGTAACACTGAAGCTTTCTTT. It yields the protein CSVYLMGNTEAFF.

This clonotype was detected many times. The V and J genes are TRBV16 and TRBJ2-5; D gene ambiguous. There are 13 residues in the CDR3. The V end lost 1 base, the J end lost 2 bases, and 5 bases lay between the germline ends. Germline CDR1 KGHSY, CDR2 FQNENV. CDR3 protein: CASSQLRQETQYF. The CDR3 DNA is TGTGCCAGCAGCCAATTAAGACAAGAGACCCAGTACTTC.

This clonotype was picked up a small number of times. The chain uses TRBV6-1 and TRBJ1-2; no definite D call. Germline-derived CDR1 and CDR2 are MNHNS and SASEGT. The germline V and J ends were trimmed by 2 bases and 4 bases, with 11 bases remaining between them. The CDR3 runs 14 residues. The chain's CDR3 is CASSEWSSFYGYTF. The CDR3 nucleotides read TGTGCCAGCAGTGAATGGAGCAGCTTCTATGGCTACACCTTC.

This clonotype was counted at least ten times. The chain employs TRBV6-5 and TRBJ2-3; D is possibly TRBD2 (6 bases). The CDR3 runs to 15 residues. V lost 0 bases and J 3 bases, leaving 10 bases between the germline ends. Looked up from germline, CDR1 is MNHEY and CDR2 is SVGAGI. The chain's CDR3 is CASSYSGRGTDTQYF. The CDR3 nucleotides are TGTGCCAGCAGTTACTCGGGGCGGGGTACAGATACGCAGTATTTT.

This clonotype was observed a handful of times. This sequence joins TRBV4-3 and TRBJ1-3, with D possibly being TRBD1 (5 bases). Trimming cost V 3 bases and J 8 bases, with 17 bases left between them. The CDR3 is made up of 15 amino acids. Germline assignment: CDR1 LGHNA and CDR2 YSLEER. CDR3 nucleotide sequence: TGCGCCAGCAGCCAGGACACTGACCCCTCGGACACCATATATTTT. This translates into CASSQDTDPSDTIYF.

This clonotype was observed many times. The DNA for the CDR3 is TGTGCCAGCAGTCCACTAGCGGGAGCCGGGACCCAGTACTTC. Its translation is CASSPLAGAGTQYF. V gene TRBV6-1 combines with J gene TRBJ2-5; TRBD2 agrees at 11 bases. With 5 bases clipped from V and 7 bases from J, the junction kept 6 bases outside the gene matches. This CDR3 has 14 residues. Germline V gene sequence: CDR1 MNHNS, CDR2 SASEGT.

This clonotype appeared many times. This chain joins TRBV18 and TRBJ1-6, with 9 bases fitting TRBD1. V dropped 3 bases and J dropped 6; count of bases not matched to a gene: 3. This CDR3 contains 15 residues. The germline V gene encodes CDR1 KGHSH and CDR2 LQKENI. CDR3 protein: CASSPTGQGNSPLHF. CDR3 nucleotides: TGTGCCAGCTCACCGACGGGACAGGGTAATTCACCCCTCCACTTT.